This TCR beta chain was identified during a study of blood T cell repertoires in COVID-19. The V gene lost 4 bases and the J gene lost 6 bases, with 17 bases spanning the gap. This CDR3 contains 14 residues. Looked up from germline, CDR1 is SGHRS and CDR2 is YFSETQ. Authors' processing steps: Nucleated cell number was recorded as an estimate derived from reference gene primer amplification. Sequenced by immunoSEQ multiplex PCR; TCRdb stores in-frame clones only, minus some. That table furnishes V, J and clone size, whereas the DNA furnished D and trimming. Here the sample spans about half a million clones, 80% to 90% being singletons.

The sequence was collected from a man between 18 and 35 years old with COVID-19, enrolled during active disease. Input material: peripheral blood. The rearrangement uses TRBV5-1 and TRBJ2-7, with D maybe TRBD2 (6 bases). This chain's CDR3 is CASSPGDSPREQYF. In DNA, the CDR3 is TGCGCCAGCAGCCCCGGGGACTCCCCCCGCGAGCAGTACTTC.